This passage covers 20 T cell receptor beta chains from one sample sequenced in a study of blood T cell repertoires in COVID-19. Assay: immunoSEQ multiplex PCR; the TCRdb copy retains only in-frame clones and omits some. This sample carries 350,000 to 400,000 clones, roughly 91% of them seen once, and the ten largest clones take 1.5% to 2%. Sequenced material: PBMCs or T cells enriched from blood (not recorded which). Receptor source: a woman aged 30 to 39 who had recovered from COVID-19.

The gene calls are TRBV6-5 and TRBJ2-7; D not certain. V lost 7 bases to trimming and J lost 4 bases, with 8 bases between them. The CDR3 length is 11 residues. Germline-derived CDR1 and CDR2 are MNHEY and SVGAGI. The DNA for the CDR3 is TGTGCCAGCAAAAATCTTTACGAGCAGTACTTC. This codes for CASKNLYEQYF.

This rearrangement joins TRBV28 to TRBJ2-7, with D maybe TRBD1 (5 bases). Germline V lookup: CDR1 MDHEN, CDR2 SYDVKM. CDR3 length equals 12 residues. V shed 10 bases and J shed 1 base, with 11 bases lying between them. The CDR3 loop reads CATSDTSYEQYF. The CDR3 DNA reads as TGTGCCACCTCGGACACATCCTACGAGCAGTACTTC.

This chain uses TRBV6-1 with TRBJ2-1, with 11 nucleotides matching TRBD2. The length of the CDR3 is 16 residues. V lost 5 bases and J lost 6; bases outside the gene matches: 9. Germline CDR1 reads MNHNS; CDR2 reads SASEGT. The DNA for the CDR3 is TGTGCCAGCAGTCAAGGACTAGCGGGCCTCGGCAATGAGCAGTTCTTC. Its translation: CASSQGLAGLGNEQFF.

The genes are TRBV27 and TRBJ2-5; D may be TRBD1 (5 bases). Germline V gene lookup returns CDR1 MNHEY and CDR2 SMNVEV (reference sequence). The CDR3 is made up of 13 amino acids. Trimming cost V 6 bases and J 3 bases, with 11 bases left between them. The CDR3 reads CASRGRVKETQYF. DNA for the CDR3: TGTGCCAGCAGGGGCAGGGTGAAAGAGACCCAGTACTTC.

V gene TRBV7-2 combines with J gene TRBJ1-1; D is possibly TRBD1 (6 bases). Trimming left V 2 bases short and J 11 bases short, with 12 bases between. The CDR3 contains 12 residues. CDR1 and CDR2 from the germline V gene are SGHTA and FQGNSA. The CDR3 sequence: CASSLTTGSAFF. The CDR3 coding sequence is TGTGCCAGCAGCTTAACCACAGGGTCGGCTTTCTTT.

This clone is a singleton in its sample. The CDR3 DNA sequence: TGTGCCAGCAGTTACTCAATAGGACAGGCTTCCTACGAGCAGTACTTC. Translated, it gives CASSYSIGQASYEQYF. The V and J genes are TRBV6-2 or TRBV6-3 and TRBJ2-7, with 7 nucleotides matching TRBD1. Germline V gene sequence: CDR1 MNHEY, CDR2 SVGEGT. The J segment lost 1 base and the V segment lost 0 bases, leaving 6 bases of the junction unmatched. The CDR3 sequence is 16 residues long.

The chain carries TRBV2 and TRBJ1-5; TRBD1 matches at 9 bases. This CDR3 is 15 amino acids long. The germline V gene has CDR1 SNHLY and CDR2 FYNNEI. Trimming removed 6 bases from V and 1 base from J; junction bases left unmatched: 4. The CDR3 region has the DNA TGTGCCAGCAGGGGAGGGACAGGGAGCAATCAGCCCCAGCATTTT. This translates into CASRGGTGSNQPQHF.

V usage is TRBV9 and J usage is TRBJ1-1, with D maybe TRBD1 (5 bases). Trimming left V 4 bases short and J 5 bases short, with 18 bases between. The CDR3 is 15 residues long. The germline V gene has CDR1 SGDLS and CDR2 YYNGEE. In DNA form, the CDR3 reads TGTGCCAGCAGCCCCTTTGAAAAGGGGAGGACTGAAGCTTTCTTT. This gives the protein CASSPFEKGRTEAFF.

For the CDR3, the DNA is TGCGCCAGCAGTGAGGGGACAGGGTACCACGAGCAGTACTTC. The encoded protein is CASSEGTGYHEQYF. This sequence joins TRBV10-1 and TRBJ2-7; TRBD1 aligns across 9 bases. Trimming cost V 2 bases and J 5 bases; bases outside gene matches: 4. CDR1 and CDR2 from the germline V gene are WNHNN and SYGVQD (reference sequence). The CDR3 has 14 amino acids.

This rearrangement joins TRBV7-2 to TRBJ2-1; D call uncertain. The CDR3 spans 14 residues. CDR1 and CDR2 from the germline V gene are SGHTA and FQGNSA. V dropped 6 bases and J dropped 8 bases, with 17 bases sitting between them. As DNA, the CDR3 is TGTGCCAGCAGAGCCGGCAGCCGCGGCTATGAGCAGTTCTTC. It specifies CASRAGSRGYEQFF.

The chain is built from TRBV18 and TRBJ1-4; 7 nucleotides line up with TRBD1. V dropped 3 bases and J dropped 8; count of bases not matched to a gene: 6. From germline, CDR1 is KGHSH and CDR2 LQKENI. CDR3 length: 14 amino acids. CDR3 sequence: CASSPDRVGEKLFF. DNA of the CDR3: TGTGCCAGCTCACCCGACAGGGTAGGCGAAAAACTGTTTTTT.

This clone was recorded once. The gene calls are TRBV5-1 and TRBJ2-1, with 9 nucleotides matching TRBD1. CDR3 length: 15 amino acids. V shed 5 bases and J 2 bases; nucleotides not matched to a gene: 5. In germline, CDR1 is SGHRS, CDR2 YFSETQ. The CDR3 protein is CASRVRTGAYNEQFF. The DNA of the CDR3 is TGCGCCAGCAGAGTCCGGACAGGGGCCTACAATGAGCAGTTCTTC.

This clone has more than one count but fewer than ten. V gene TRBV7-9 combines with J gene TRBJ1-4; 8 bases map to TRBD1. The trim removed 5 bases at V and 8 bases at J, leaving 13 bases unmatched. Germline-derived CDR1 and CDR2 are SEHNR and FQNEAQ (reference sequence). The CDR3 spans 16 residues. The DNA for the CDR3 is TGTGCCAGCAGCCCTCGGACAGGGTTGATTCGAGAAAAACTGTTTTTT. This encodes CASSPRTGLIREKLFF. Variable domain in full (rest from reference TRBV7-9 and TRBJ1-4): DTGVSQNPRHKITKRGQNVTFRCDPISEHNRLYWYRQTLGQGPEFLTYFQNEAQLEKSRLLSDRFSAERPKGSFSTLEIQRTEQGDSAMYLCASSPRTGLIREKLFFGSGTQLSVL.

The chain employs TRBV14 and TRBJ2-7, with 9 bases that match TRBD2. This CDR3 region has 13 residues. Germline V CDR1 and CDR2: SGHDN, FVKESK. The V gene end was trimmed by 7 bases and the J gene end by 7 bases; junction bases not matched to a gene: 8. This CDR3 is CASTLAGAREQYF. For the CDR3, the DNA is TGTGCCAGCACTTTAGCGGGAGCAAGGGAGCAGTACTTC.

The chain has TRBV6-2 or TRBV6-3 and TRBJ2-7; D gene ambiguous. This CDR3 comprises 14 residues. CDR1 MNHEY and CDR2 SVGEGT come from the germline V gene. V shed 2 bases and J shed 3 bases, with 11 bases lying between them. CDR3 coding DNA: TGTGCCAGCAGTTACGAGCGCGGAGTCTACGAGCAGTACTTC. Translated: CASSYERGVYEQYF.

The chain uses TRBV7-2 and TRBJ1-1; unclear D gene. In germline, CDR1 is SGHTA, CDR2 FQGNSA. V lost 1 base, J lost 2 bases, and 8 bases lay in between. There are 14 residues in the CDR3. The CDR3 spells CASSLVPVNTEAFF. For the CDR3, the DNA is TGTGCCAGCAGCTTAGTCCCGGTAAACACTGAAGCTTTCTTT.

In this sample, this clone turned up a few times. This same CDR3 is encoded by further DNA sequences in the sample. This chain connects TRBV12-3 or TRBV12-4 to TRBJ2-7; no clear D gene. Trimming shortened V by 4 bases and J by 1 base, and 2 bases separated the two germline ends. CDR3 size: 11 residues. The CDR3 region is CASSSSYEQYF. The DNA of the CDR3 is TGTGCCAGCAGTTCGTCCTACGAGCAGTACTTC.

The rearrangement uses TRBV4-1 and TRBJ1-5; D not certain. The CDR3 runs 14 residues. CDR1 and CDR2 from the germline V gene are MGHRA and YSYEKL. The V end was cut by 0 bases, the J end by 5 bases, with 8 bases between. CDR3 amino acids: CASSQDPLDQPQHF. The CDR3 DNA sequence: TGCGCCAGCAGCCAAGATCCACTTGATCAGCCCCAGCATTTT.

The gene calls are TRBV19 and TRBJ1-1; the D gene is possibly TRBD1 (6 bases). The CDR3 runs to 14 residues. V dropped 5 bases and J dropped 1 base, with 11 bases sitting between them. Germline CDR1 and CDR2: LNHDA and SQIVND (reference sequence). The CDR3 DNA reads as TGTGCCAGTAGTCCCAGGGGTGGGAACACTGAAGCTTTCTTT. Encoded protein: CASSPRGGNTEAFF.

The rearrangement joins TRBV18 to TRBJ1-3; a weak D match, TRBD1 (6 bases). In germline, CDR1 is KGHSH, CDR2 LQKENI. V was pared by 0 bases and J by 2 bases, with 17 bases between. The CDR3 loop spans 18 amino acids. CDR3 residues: CASSPPSAWDNPGNTIYF. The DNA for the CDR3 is TGTGCCAGCTCACCACCGTCGGCCTGGGACAACCCTGGAAACACCATATATTTT.